This T cell receptor (beta chain) was recorded in a study of cytomegalovirus exposure and HLA in healthy donors. The overall study: Some 85 million unique TCRs, all from HLA-typed donors, were included in an early release of the data.

PCR employed 60 Vbeta and 13 Jbeta primers. Sequencing used immunoSEQ multiplex PCR; TCRdb keeps in-frame clones, though not all of them. Found here are about 67,000 clones, more than 80% of them singletons; the top ten hold 9% to 14%. Study outcomes and limitations: The study reported that TCR beta sequences accurately predicted HLA-A and HLA-B alleles in most subjects. The likely explanation for a cluster of highly shared sequence variants was sequencing artifact. Excluded: some indistinguishable V segments such as TRBV6-2 and TRBV6-3.

For this clone: The antigen remains unidentified.

Germline V gene sequence: CDR1 MNHEY, CDR2 SMNVEV (reference sequence). The ends lost 2 bases at V and 1 base at J; junction bases unmatched: 4. The CDR3 has 15 amino acids. The sample comprised PBMCs. This sequence joins TRBV27 and TRBJ2-7; TRBD2 matches at 8 bases. The TCR sequence derives from a young woman in good health and CMV-seropositive. The CDR3 bases are TGTGCCAGCAGTTTAGGAGCGGGAGCTTCCTACGAGCAGTACTTC. This sequence encodes CASSLGAGASYEQYF.